A selection of T cell receptor beta chains follows, all from one sample in a study of OX40 agonist ivuxolimab in advanced cancers. Libraries were prepared by immunoSEQ multiplex PCR; TCRdb keeps only in-frame clonotypes and omits some of them. The profile shows about 74,000 clones, over 75% of them singletons. Sequenced material: CD4+ or CD8+ T cells sorted from blood, taken in a trial of the OX40 agonist ivuxolimab. All receptors come from an adult with an advanced solid tumor such as melanoma, head and neck, liver or kidney cancer. CDR3s include the opening cysteine and the closing phenylalanine or tryptophan. Fields, in order: V gene, D gene, J gene, clone size, CDR3 DNA, CDR3 protein. D genes are given only for firm matches. A row's size may be missing; if present it is once, few, many or a size class.

TRBV28	TRBD1	TRBJ1-6	.	TGTGCCAGCAGCCGACAGGGAAATTCACCCCTCCACTTT	CASSRQGNSPLHF
TRBV7-3	TRBD2	TRBJ2-1	.	TGTGCCAGCAGCTTAAACCCTTTGGGCCTAGCGGACTACAATGAGCAGTTCTTC	CASSLNPLGLADYNEQFF
TRBV19	TRBD1	TRBJ2-7	.	TGTGCCAGTAGTACGCCGGGACAGGGAATTTACGAGCAGTACTTC	CASSTPGQGIYEQYF
TRBV12-5	.	TRBJ1-1	.	TGTGCTAGTGGTTTTGGGGGGCGAGAGACTGAAGCTTTCTTT	CASGFGGRETEAFF
TRBV11-2	.	TRBJ2-5	.	TGTGCCAGCAGCTTGACGTCGGAGACCCAGTACTTC	CASSLTSETQYF
TRBV18	.	TRBJ2-1	once	TGTGCCAGCTCACCGGGTATTGAGGGGAATGAGCAGTTCTTC	CASSPGIEGNEQFF
TRBV5-1	.	TRBJ2-5	.	TGCGCCAGCAGCTTAATAGGACAGCTCCAAGAGACCCAGTACTTC	CASSLIGQLQETQYF
TRBV7-9	.	TRBJ2-3	once	TGTGCCAGCGTATCACAGGGAATTAGCACAGATACGCAGTATTTT	CASVSQGISTDTQYF
TRBV19	.	TRBJ1-5	.	TGTGCCAGTAGTATAGTCCTAATTAGCAATCAGCCCCAGCATTTT	CASSIVLISNQPQHF
TRBV10-3	TRBD1	TRBJ2-7	.	TGTGCCATCAGCGCAGGACAGGGTATGAGCGAGCAGTACTTC	CAISAGQGMSEQYF
TRBV12-2	.	TRBJ2-1	.	TGTGCAAGTCGCTTAGGGACTAGCGGGAGGCCCTCCTACAATGAGCAGTTCTTC	CASRLGTSGRPSYNEQFF
TRBV2	TRBD1	TRBJ2-3	.	TGTGCCAGCACGACAGGGAGCGGTACGCAGTATTTT	CASTTGSGTQYF
TRBV7-9	.	TRBJ2-7	.	TGTGCCAGCAGCTCGAACCGGGACACCAGTCGCGAGCAGTACTTC	CASSSNRDTSREQYF
TRBV7-7	TRBD2	TRBJ2-5	.	TGTGCTAGCAGCTCACGGGCTAGCGGGAGGGCTGTTGAGACCCAGTACTTC	CASSSRASGRAVETQYF
TRBV20-1	.	TRBJ2-1	.	TGCAGTGCTAGTCCTGAGATTGAGCAGTTCTTC	CSASPEIEQFF
TRBV27	.	TRBJ1-1	.	TGTGCCAGCAATAACGCAGGGAACACTGAAGCTTTCTTT	CASNNAGNTEAFF
TRBV11-3	.	TRBJ2-2	.	TGTGCCAGCAGCTTGGTCGGTCCCGAAACCGGGGAGCTGTTTTTT	CASSLVGPETGELFF
TRBV19	.	TRBJ2-7	.	TGTGCCAGTAGTAGGGCTGGGCACGAGAAGATCTACGAGCAGTACTTC	CASSRAGHEKIYEQYF
TRBV7-9	.	TRBJ2-3	.	TGTGCCAGCAGCTTAGTACAGGGAACAGATACGCAGTATTTT	CASSLVQGTDTQYF
TRBV6-6	TRBD1	TRBJ2-3	once	TGTGCCAGCAGTTACTCGAGGGGGCTTGCAGATACGCAGTATTTT	CASSYSRGLADTQYF
TRBV28	.	TRBJ2-7	.	TGTGCCAGCAGTCCCGGGACGTCCGCCTACGAGCAGTACTTC	CASSPGTSAYEQYF
TRBV6-7	.	TRBJ1-5	.	TGTGCCAGCAGTTTCGAATCAGACGGCAATCAGCCCCAGCATTTT	CASSFESDGNQPQHF
TRBV7-2	.	TRBJ2-4	few	TGTGCCAGCAGCTTGGTCGCGGGAAACATTCAGTACTTC	CASSLVAGNIQYF
TRBV6-5	TRBD2	TRBJ2-7	.	TGTGCCAGCAGATCTCCCGGGACTAGCTCCTACGAGCAGTACTTC	CASRSPGTSSYEQYF
TRBV19	.	TRBJ2-3	once	TGTGCCAGTAGTGCTGGTGGGGCAAAAGGAGATACGCAGTATTTT	CASSAGGAKGDTQYF
TRBV2	.	TRBJ2-7	.	TGTGCCAGCAGCGCAGGGGACGTCTCCCACGAGCAGTACTTC	CASSAGDVSHEQYF
TRBV30	TRBD2	TRBJ2-7	.	TGTGCCTGGAGTGGGACTAGCGGGAGGGTAAGGTACGAGCAGTACTTC	CAWSGTSGRVRYEQYF
TRBV29-1	TRBD1	TRBJ2-2	.	TGCAGCGTTGCTTCCAGGGGGAATCTTTTGAACACCGGGGAGCTGTTTTTT	CSVASRGNLLNTGELFF
TRBV18	.	TRBJ1-2	.	TGTGCCAGCTCACCGAACCGGGATTCGGCGGATGGCTACACCTTC	CASSPNRDSADGYTF
TRBV7-3	TRBD2	TRBJ2-3	.	TGTGCCAGCAGCTCCGTAGCGGGAGGGGGCACAGATACGCAGTATTTT	CASSSVAGGGTDTQYF
TRBV18	TRBD1	TRBJ1-2	once	TGTGCCAGCTCACCCGCGCAGGGGGCTGTCGGCTACACCTTC	CASSPAQGAVGYTF
TRBV28	.	TRBJ2-1	.	TGTGCCAGCCGGGACTACAATGAGCAGTTCTTC	CASRDYNEQFF
TRBV19	TRBD1	TRBJ2-3	.	TGTGCCAGTAGTATAGGGGGACAGTGGATCACAGATACGCAGTATTTT	CASSIGGQWITDTQYF
TRBV18	.	TRBJ2-5	.	TGTGCCAGCTCACCCTTGCTAGCATCGGAGACCCAGTACTTC	CASSPLLASETQYF
TRBV7-6	.	TRBJ2-5	.	TGTGCCAGCAGCTTAACGAAAGAGACCCAGTACTTC	CASSLTKETQYF
TRBV7-9	TRBD1	TRBJ2-3	.	TGTGCCAGCAGACAGAGGGGGCCCGATACGCAGTATTTT	CASRQRGPDTQYF
TRBV30	TRBD2	TRBJ2-7	.	TGTGCCTGGAGATTACAGGGGGGTAGCGGGAGGGCCACCTACGAGCAGTACTTC	CAWRLQGGSGRATYEQYF
TRBV13	.	TRBJ2-7	.	TGTGCCAGCAGCTCCCCATCTAGCGCAACCTACGAGCAGTACTTC	CASSSPSSATYEQYF
TRBV6-5	.	TRBJ2-3	.	TGTGCCAGCCGCGGAGGGAGTGTAGTGCCTACTACGCAGTATTTT	CASRGGSVVPTTQYF
TRBV7-3	TRBD2	TRBJ2-1	.	TGTGCCAGCAGCGGAACTAGCGGGAAAAGGGAGGAGCAGTTCTTC	CASSGTSGKREEQFF
TRBV7-2	.	TRBJ2-3	.	TGTGCCAGCAGCCCTATATTTAGCACAGATACGCAGTATTTT	CASSPIFSTDTQYF
TRBV2	TRBD2	TRBJ2-1	.	TGTGCCAGCAAAAGGACTAGCGTCAATGAGCAGTTCTTC	CASKRTSVNEQFF
TRBV11-2	TRBD1	TRBJ2-5	.	TGTGCCAGCAGCTCGCCGGGACAGGGGGCGCGAAGGAAGACCCAGTACTTC	CASSSPGQGARRKTQYF
TRBV19	TRBD1	TRBJ1-3	.	TGTGCCAGTAGTCCGGGACAGCTCCTCTCTGGAAACACCATATATTTT	CASSPGQLLSGNTIYF